This entry describes one T cell receptor beta chain. The CDR3 runs to 17 residues. Germline V gene data show CDR1 as LNHDA and CDR2 as SQIVND (reference sequence). V was clipped by 2 bases and J by 9 bases, with 23 bases between them. This entry comes from a study of blood T cell repertoires in COVID-19. The protocol was immunoSEQ multiplex PCR, while the TCRdb copy is restricted to in-frame clones and leaves out a portion. The table lists around 210,000 clones, roughly 75% of them singletons. The source of this sequence is a woman in her 70s with acute or convalescent COVID-19. The chain is built from TRBV19 and TRBJ2-1; D not resolved. Sequencing input: peripheral blood. CDR3 sequence (DNA): TGTGCCAGTAGTATAAACGAGCCGCACACCTTGGGCATTGAGCAGTTCTTC. Encoded protein: CASSINEPHTLGIEQFF.